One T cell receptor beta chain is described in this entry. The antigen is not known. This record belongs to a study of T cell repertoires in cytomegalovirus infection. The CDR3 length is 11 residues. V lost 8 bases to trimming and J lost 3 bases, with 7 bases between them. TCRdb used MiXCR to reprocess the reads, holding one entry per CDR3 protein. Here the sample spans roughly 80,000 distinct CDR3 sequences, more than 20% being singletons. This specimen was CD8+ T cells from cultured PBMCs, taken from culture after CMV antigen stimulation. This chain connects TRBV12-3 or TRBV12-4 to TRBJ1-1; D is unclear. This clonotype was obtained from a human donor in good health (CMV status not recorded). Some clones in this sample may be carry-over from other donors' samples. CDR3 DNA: TGTGCCAGCCAACTGGACACTGAAGCTTTCTTT. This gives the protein CASQLDTEAFF.